Following are 8 T cell receptor beta chains from one sample sequenced in a study of blood T cell repertoires in COVID-19. Here immunoSEQ multiplex PCR was the method, and the copy in TCRdb shows in-frame clones only, minus some. The sample lists roughly 260,000 clones, about four fifths occurring once. The sequencing input was PBMCs or T cells enriched from blood (not recorded which). The source of these receptors is a woman between 35 and 50 years old who had been exposed to COVID-19.

This chain connects TRBV10-3 to TRBJ1-5; D is unresolved. CDR1 is ENHRY and CDR2 is SYGVKD in the germline V gene. Trimming left V 3 bases short and J 4 bases short, with 13 bases between. The CDR3 contains 15 residues. This CDR3 is CAISDGGRGNQPQHF. In DNA form, the CDR3 reads TGTGCCATCAGTGATGGCGGGAGAGGGAATCAGCCCCAGCATTTT.

The V and J genes are TRBV28 and TRBJ2-4, with no clear D. V was pared by 7 bases and J by 3 bases, with 7 bases between. There are 12 residues in the CDR3. The germline gives CDR1 MDHEN, CDR2 SYDVKM. The chain's CDR3 is CASTPNKNIQYF. The CDR3 region has the DNA TGTGCCAGCACCCCCAACAAAAACATTCAGTACTTC. The whole variable domain, remainder taken from reference TRBV28 and TRBJ2-4, is DVKVTQSSRYLVKRTGEKVFLECVQDMDHENMFWYRQDPGLGLRLIYFSYDVKMKEKGDIPEGYSVSREKKERFSLILESASTNQTSMYLCASTPNKNIQYFGAGTRLSVL.

The chain couples TRBV3-1 (or the pseudogene TRBV3-2) to TRBJ1-2; 8 bases match TRBD1. Germline assignment: CDR1 LGHDT and CDR2 YNNKEL (reference sequence). The CDR3 has 17 amino acids. V dropped 1 base and J dropped 8; count of bases not matched to a gene: 15. Here the CDR3 reads CASSQGHAWTGSMGYTF. The DNA for the CDR3 is TGTGCCAGCAGCCAAGGCCACGCGTGGACAGGGTCTATGGGCTACACCTTC.

The genes are TRBV5-4 and TRBJ2-1; D is perhaps TRBD2 (7 bases). V gave up 0 bases and J gave up 7 bases, with 20 bases separating them. Germline V gene lookup returns CDR1 SGHNT and CDR2 YYREEE (reference sequence). CDR3 length: 17 amino acids. This chain's CDR3 is CASSLGGRAGGRNEQFF. In DNA form, the CDR3 reads TGTGCCAGCAGCTTGGGGGGGCGAGCCGGGGGGAGGAATGAGCAGTTCTTC.

This chain uses TRBV7-3 with TRBJ2-1; 8 bases fit TRBD2. With V trimmed by 5 bases and J by 5 bases, 8 bases remained unmatched. The CDR3 length is 15 residues. In germline, CDR1 is SGHTA, CDR2 FQGTGA. CDR3 protein: CASSVDGTSHNEQFF. DNA of the CDR3: TGTGCCAGCAGCGTAGATGGGACTAGTCACAATGAGCAGTTCTTC.

The chain is built from TRBV5-6 and TRBJ1-5, with D perhaps TRBD1 (5 bases). V lost 1 base and J 1 base, leaving 9 bases between the germline ends. The CDR3 length is 15 residues. Germline V gene lookup returns CDR1 SGHDT and CDR2 YYEEEE. CDR3 amino acids: CASSLRGTSNQPQHF. CDR3 coding DNA: TGTGCCAGCAGCTTGAGGGGTACAAGCAATCAGCCCCAGCATTTT. The full variable domain, rest sourced from reference TRBV5-6 and TRBJ1-5, is DAGVTQSPTHLIKTRGQQVTLRCSPKSGHDTVSWYQQALGQGPQFIFQYYEEEERQRGNFPDRFSGHQFPNYSSELNVNALLLGDSALYLCASSLRGTSNQPQHFGDGTRLSIL.

Details on this clone: The same CDR3 can be traced to other DNA sequences in this sample. The gene calls are TRBV27 and TRBJ2-5, with 7 bases matching TRBD1. The germline V gene has CDR1 MNHEY and CDR2 SMNVEV (reference sequence). With V trimmed by 0 bases and J by 5 bases, 3 bases remained unmatched. The CDR3 runs 14 residues. DNA of the CDR3: TGTGCCAGCAGTTTATCGGGGACAGTGGAGACCCAGTACTTC. This encodes CASSLSGTVETQYF.

The V and J genes are TRBV6-5 and TRBJ2-1; 9 bases agree with TRBD2. This CDR3 has 16 residues. The V gene end was trimmed by 0 bases and the J gene end by 6 bases; junction bases not matched to a gene: 6. From germline, CDR1 is MNHEY and CDR2 SVGAGI. CDR3 nucleotides: TGTGCCAGCAGTTACTCTGGCGGGGGGGCCATCAATGAGCAGTTCTTC. Its translation: CASSYSGGGAINEQFF.